This T cell receptor beta chain emerged from a study of CD8 T cells in Susac syndrome. Whole-study findings and limits: Regarding the TCR sequencing and HLA analysis, the study admitted that a relatively small number of individuals were involved.

The RNA, about 0.5 to 1 ug, was put through reverse transcription using random hexamers. One entry per CDR3 protein, called by TCRdb with MiXCR from the immunoSEQ multiplex PCR reads. This table holds about 300,000 distinct CDR3 sequences, 89% found once. As regards this clonotype: The antigen is unknown.

Sequencing input: CD8+ T cells from PBMCs. The receptor was isolated from a human donor with multiple sclerosis.

CDR3 DNA sequence: TGTGCCAGCAGCGTAGGCCACGGCGGGAATTTAGAGACCCAGTACTTC. Translated, it gives CASSVGHGGNLETQYF. This chain links TRBV9 with TRBJ2-5; a possible D gene is TRBD2 (6 bases). The V end lost 0 bases, the J end lost 4 bases, and 16 bases lay between the germline ends. The length of the CDR3 is 16 residues. The germline V gene encodes CDR1 SGDLS and CDR2 YYNGEE. The variable domain in full, with the rest retrieved from reference TRBV9 and TRBJ2-5, is DSGVTQTPKHLITATGQRVTLRCSPRSGDLSVYWYQQSLDQGLQFLIQYYNGEERAKGNILERFSAQQFPDLHSELNLSSLELGDSALYFCASSVGHGGNLETQYFGPGTRLLVL.